Below are 9 T cell receptor beta chains sequenced from a single sample in a study of neoadjuvant anti-PD-1 for oral cavity cancer. Method: immunoSEQ multiplex PCR; TCRdb's copy keeps in-frame clones and lacks some. The sample carries over 11,000 clones, 65% to 85% recorded once. Time point given: after neoadjuvant nivolumab, at surgical resection. Sequencing was performed on PBMCs, taken after nivolumab (anti-PD-1) treatment. The receptor set was obtained from a person aged 35 to 85 with oral cavity squamous cell carcinoma.

This sequence joins TRBV6-1 and TRBJ1-1; D unresolved. V gave up 4 bases and J gave up 2 bases, with 11 bases separating them. Per the germline V gene, CDR1 is MNHNS and CDR2 is SASEGT. This CDR3 has 14 amino acids. This chain's CDR3 is CASSAGRVNTEAFF. CDR3 in DNA: TGTGCCAGCAGTGCCGGCCGCGTAAACACTGAAGCTTTCTTT.

The chain recombines TRBV19 with TRBJ1-2; D is unclear. The CDR3 contains 11 residues. V dropped 6 bases and J dropped 8 bases, with 10 bases sitting between them. Germline CDR1 LNHDA, CDR2 SQIVND (reference sequence). CDR3 bases: TGTGCCAGTAGGACGGACTCCGGCTACACCTTC. Translated, it gives CASRTDSGYTF.

The rearrangement links TRBV27 to TRBJ1-4, with D possibly matching TRBD1 (5 bases). Germline V gene data show CDR1 as MNHEY and CDR2 as SMNVEV (reference sequence). The V end lost 1 base, the J end lost 3 bases, and 6 bases lay between the germline ends. The CDR3 runs 14 residues. CDR3 coding DNA: TGTGCCAGCAGTTTATGGGGGGCTAATGAAAAACTGTTTTTT. Translating it yields CASSLWGANEKLFF.

In DNA form, the CDR3 reads TGTGCCAGCAGTGATACGTTTATTAATCAGCCCCAGCATTTT. This gives the protein CASSDTFINQPQHF. The V gene is TRBV6-1, the J gene TRBJ1-5; D not resolved. Trimming removed 3 bases at V and 4 bases at J, with 10 bases between. CDR3 length: 14 amino acids. CDR1 and CDR2 (germline): MNHNS, SASEGT.

The chain has TRBV4-1 and TRBJ1-1; a weak D match, TRBD1 (6 bases). V was pared by 1 base and J by 0 bases, with 12 bases between. Germline V CDR1 and CDR2: MGHRA, YSYEKL. The length of the CDR3 is 16 residues. CDR3 sequence (DNA): TGCGCCAGCAGCCAAGGGGCCGGGACATTGAACACTGAAGCTTTCTTT. It codes for CASSQGAGTLNTEAFF.

This clone occurred once. This chain links TRBV10-1 with TRBJ2-3; 8 nucleotides align to TRBD2. The V segment lost 1 base and the J segment 0 bases; nucleotides outside the gene matches: 3. Germline V gene lookup returns CDR1 WNHNN and CDR2 SYGVQD (reference sequence). The CDR3 has 16 amino acids. CDR3 nucleotides: TGCGCCAGCAGTGAGTACACTAGCGGAAGCACAGATACGCAGTATTTT. This sequence encodes CASSEYTSGSTDTQYF.

This clone was detected once. The J gene is TRBJ1-2, the V gene TRBV6-5, with D possibly being TRBD1 (5 bases). CDR3 length: 15 residues. The ends were cut back, 6 bases at V and 1 base at J, with 15 bases in the middle. Germline values: CDR1 MNHEY, CDR2 SVGAGI. The CDR3 region has the DNA TGTGCCAGCAGCCGGGGACCACCCCTTAACTATGGCTACACCTTC. This translates into CASSRGPPLNYGYTF.

The chain employs TRBV30 and TRBJ2-7; a weak D match, TRBD2 (6 bases). The V and J ends lost 2 bases and 8 bases respectively, with 10 bases between them. This CDR3 has 11 amino acids. CDR1 is GTSNPN and CDR2 is SVGIG in the germline V gene (reference sequence). The CDR3 protein is CAWSPGGQQYF. CDR3 nucleotides: TGTGCCTGGAGTCCCGGGGGTCAGCAGTACTTC.

The CDR3 sequence is CASTPTGSYEQYF. As DNA, the CDR3 is TGTGCCAGCACCCCCACTGGCTCCTACGAGCAGTACTTC. The chain carries TRBV6-5 and TRBJ2-7; no firm D call. CDR1 is MNHEY, CDR2 SVGAGI, per germline. Trimming removed 7 bases from V and 0 bases from J, with 10 bases in between. This CDR3 contains 13 residues.